This T cell receptor (beta chain) was identified in a study of identical twins. This CDR3 has 17 residues. Germline loops: CDR1 SGHAT, CDR2 FQNNGV. In the case of this clonotype: Sequence at one end of the junction differs from germline and may be a read error.

MiXCR was run by TCRdb on the 5' RACE reads, yielding one entry per CDR3 protein. The data hold approximately 1.8 million distinct CDR3 sequences, with about 30% observed a single time. The sequencing sample was made of cord blood. The rearrangement uses TRBV11-2 and TRBJ1-4; TRBD1 is a possible D gene (6 bases). This TCR came from a newborn girl in good health. The CDR3 coding sequence is TGTGCCTGCAGCTTAGCGGGTCTAACAGGGATACGCAAAAAACTGTTTTTT. Residues: CACSLAGLTGIRKKLFF.